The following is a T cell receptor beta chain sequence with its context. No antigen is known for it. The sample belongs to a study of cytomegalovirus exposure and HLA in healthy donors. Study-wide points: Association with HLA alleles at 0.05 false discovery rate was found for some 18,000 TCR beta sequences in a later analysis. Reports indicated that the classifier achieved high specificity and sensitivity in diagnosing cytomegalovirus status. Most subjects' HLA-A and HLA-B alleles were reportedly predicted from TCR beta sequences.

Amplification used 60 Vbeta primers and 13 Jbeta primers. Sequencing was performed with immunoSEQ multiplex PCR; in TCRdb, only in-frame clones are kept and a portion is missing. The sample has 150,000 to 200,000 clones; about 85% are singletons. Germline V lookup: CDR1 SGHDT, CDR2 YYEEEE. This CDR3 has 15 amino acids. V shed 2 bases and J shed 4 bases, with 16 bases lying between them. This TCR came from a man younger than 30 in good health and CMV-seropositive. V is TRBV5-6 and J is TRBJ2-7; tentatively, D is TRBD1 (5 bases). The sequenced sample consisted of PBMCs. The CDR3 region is CASSFYRGKFYEQYF. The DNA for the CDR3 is TGTGCCAGCAGCTTTTATAGGGGAAAATTTTACGAGCAGTACTTC.